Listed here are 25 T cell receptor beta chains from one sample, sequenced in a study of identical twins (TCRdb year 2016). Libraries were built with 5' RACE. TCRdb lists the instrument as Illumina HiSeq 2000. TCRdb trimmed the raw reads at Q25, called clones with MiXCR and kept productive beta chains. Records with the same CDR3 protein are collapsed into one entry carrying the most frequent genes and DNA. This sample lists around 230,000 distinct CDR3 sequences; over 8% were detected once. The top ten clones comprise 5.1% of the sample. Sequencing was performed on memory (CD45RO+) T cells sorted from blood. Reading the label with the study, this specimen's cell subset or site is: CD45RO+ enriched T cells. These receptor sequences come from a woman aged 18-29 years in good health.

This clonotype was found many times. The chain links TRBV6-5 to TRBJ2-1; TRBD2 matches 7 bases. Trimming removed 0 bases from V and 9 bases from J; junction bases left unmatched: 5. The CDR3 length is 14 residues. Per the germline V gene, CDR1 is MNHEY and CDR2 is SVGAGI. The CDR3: CASSYSPGGGEQFF. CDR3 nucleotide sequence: TGTGCCAGCAGTTACTCGCCGGGAGGCGGTGAGCAGTTCTTC.

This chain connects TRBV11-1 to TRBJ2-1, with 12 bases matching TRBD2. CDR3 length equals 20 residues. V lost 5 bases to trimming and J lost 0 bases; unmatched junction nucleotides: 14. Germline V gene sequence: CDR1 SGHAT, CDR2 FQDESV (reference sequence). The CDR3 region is CASSILELAGGISSYNEQFF. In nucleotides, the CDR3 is TGTGCCAGCAGCATCCTCGAGCTAGCGGGAGGGATATCCTCCTACAATGAGCAGTTCTTC.

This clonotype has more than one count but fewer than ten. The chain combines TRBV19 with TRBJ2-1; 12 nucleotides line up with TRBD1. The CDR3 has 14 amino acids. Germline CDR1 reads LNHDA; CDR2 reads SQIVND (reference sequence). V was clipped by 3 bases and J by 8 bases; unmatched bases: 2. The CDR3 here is CASSMWDRGHEQFF. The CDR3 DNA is TGTGCCAGTAGTATGTGGGACAGGGGGCATGAGCAGTTCTTC.

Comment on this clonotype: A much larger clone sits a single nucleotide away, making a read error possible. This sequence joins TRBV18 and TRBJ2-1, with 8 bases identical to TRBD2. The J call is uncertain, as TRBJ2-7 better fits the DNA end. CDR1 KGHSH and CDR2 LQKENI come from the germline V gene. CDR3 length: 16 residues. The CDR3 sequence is CASSPPGLGGVGEQYF. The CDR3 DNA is TGTGCCAGCTCACCCCCGGGACTAGGGGGGGTCGGTGAGCAGTACTTC.

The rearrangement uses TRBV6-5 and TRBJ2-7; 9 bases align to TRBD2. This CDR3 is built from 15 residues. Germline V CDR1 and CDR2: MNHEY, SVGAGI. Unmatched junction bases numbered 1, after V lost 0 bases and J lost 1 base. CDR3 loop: CASSYSSGGSYEQYF. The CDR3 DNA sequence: TGTGCCAGCAGTTACTCAAGCGGGGGGTCCTACGAGCAGTACTTC.

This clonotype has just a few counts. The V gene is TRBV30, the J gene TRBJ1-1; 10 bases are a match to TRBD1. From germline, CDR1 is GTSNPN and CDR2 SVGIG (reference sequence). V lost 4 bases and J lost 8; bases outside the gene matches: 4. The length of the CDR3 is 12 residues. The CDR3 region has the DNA TGTGCCTGGATCGGACAGGGGGTCGAAGCTTTCTTT. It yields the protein CAWIGQGVEAFF.

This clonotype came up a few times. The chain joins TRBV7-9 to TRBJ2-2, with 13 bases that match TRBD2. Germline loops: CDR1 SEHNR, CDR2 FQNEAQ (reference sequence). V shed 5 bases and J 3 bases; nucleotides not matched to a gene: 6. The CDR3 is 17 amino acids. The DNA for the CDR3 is TGTGCCAGCAGCCCGCAGGGACTAGCGGGGTACACCGGGGAGCTGTTTTTT. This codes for CASSPQGLAGYTGELFF.

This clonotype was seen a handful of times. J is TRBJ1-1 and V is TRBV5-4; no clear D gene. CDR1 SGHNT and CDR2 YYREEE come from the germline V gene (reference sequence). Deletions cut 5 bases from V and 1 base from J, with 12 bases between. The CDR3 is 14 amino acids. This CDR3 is CASSYRRGNTEAFF. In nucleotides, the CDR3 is TGTGCCAGCAGTTATAGACGGGGGAACACTGAAGCTTTCTTT. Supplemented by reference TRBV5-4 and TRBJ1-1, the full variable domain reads ETGVTQSPTHLIKTRGQQVTLRCSSQSGHNTVSWYQQALGQGPQFIFQYYREEENGRGNFPPRFSGLQFPNYSSELNVNALELDDSALYLCASSYRRGNTEAFFGQGTRLTVV.

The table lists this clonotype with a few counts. The CDR3 loop is CASSLTGTNEAFF. In DNA form, the CDR3 reads TGTGCCAGCAGCTTGACAGGAACGAATGAAGCTTTCTTT. The V and J genes are TRBV5-4 and TRBJ1-1; tentatively, D is TRBD1 (5 bases). Per the germline V gene, CDR1 is SGHNT and CDR2 is YYREEE (reference sequence). The CDR3 length is 13 residues. V shed 1 base and J shed 7 bases, with 11 bases lying between them.

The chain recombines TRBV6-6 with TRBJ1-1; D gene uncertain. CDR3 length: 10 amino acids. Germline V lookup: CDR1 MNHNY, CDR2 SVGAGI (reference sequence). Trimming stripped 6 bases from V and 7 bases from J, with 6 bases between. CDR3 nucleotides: TGTGCCAGCAGGGGTAATGAAGCTTTCTTT. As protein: CASRGNEAFF.

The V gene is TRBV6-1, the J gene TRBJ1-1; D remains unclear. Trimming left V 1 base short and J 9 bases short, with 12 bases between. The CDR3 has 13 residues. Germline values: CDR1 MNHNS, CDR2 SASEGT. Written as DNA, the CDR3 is TGTGCCAGCAGTGAAGATCTGGCAGGTAAAGCTTTCTTT. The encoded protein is CASSEDLAGKAFF.

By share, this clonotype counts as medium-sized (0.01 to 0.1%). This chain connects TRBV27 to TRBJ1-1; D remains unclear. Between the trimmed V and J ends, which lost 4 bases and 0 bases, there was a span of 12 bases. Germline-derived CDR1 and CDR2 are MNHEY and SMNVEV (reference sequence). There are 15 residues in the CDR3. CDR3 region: CASSSLMRLNTEAFF. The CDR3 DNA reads TGTGCCAGCAGTTCACTAATGAGACTGAACACTGAAGCTTTCTTT.

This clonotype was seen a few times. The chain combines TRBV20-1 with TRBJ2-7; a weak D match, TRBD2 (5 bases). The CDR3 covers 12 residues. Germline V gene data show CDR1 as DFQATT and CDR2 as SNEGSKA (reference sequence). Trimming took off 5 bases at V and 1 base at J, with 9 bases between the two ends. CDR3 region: CSAARGSYEQYF. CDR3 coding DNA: TGCAGTGCTGCCCGAGGGTCCTACGAGCAGTACTTC.

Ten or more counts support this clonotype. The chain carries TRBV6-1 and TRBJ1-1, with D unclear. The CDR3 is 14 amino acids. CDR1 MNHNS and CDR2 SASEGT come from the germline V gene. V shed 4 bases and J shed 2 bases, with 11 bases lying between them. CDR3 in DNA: TGTGCCAGCAGTGGGAGGACGGGAAACACTGAAGCTTTCTTT. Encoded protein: CASSGRTGNTEAFF.

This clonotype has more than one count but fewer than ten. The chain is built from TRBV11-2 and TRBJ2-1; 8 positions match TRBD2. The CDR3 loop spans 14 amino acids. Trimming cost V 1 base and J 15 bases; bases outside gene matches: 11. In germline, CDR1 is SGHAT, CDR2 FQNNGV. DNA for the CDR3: TGTGCCAGCAGCTTAGTGGGACGGGAGGGCTGGGCGTTCTTC. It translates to CASSLVGREGWAFF.

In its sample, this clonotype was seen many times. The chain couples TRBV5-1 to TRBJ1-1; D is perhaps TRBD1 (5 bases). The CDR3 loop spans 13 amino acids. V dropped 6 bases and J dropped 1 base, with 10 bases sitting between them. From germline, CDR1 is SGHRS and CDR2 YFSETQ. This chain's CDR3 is CASKQTANTEAFF. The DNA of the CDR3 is TGCGCCAGCAAACAGACAGCGAACACTGAAGCTTTCTTT.

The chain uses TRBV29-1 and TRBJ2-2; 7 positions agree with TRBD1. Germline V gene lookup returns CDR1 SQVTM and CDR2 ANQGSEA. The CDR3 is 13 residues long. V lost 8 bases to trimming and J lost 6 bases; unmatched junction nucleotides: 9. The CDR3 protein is CSCADRDAGELFF. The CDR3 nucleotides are TGCAGCTGCGCTGACAGGGATGCCGGGGAGCTGTTTTTT.

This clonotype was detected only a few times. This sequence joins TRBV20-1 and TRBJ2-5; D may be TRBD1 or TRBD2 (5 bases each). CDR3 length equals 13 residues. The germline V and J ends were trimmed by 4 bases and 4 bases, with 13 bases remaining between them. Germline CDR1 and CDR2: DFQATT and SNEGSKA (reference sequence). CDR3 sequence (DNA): TGCAGTGCTATCCGGGGCCCACTAGAGACCCAGTACTTC. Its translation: CSAIRGPLETQYF.

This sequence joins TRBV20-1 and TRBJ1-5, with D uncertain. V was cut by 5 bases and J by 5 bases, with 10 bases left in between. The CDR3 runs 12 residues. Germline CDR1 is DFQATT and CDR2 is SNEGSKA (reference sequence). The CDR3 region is CSASREDQPQHF. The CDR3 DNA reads TGCAGTGCTTCTAGGGAGGATCAGCCCCAGCATTTT.

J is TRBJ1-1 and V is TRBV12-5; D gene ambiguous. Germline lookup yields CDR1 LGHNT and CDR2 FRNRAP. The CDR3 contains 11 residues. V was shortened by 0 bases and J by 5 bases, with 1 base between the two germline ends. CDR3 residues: CASGLVTEAFF. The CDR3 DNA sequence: TGTGCTAGTGGTTTGGTAACTGAAGCTTTCTTT.

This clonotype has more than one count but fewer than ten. The CDR3 spells CATSDFFGEQYF. The CDR3 nucleotides read TGTGCCACCAGTGATTTTTTCGGGGAGCAGTACTTC. This rearrangement joins TRBV24-1 to TRBJ2-7; D ambiguous. Germline CDR1 and CDR2: KGHDR and SFDVKD. Trimming took 1 base from V and 7 from J, leaving 7 bases between them. The CDR3 spans 12 residues.

The CDR3 region has the DNA TGTGCCAGCAGTTACCAAGAGATAGGCGAGCAGTACTTC. It encodes CASSYQEIGEQYF. The J gene is TRBJ2-7, the V gene TRBV6-2 or TRBV6-3; D call uncertain. Germline V gene sequence: CDR1 MNHEY, CDR2 SVGEGT. With 2 bases removed from V and 6 bases from J, the gap between germline ends came to 11 bases. The CDR3 consists of 13 residues.

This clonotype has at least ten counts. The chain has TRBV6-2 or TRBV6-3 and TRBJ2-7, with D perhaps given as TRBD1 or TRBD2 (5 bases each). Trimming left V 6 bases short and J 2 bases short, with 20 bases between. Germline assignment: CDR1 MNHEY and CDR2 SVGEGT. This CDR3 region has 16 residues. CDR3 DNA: TGTGCCAGCAGATCCCCTCCGGGACGGCGAACCTACGAGCAGTACTTC. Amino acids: CASRSPPGRRTYEQYF.

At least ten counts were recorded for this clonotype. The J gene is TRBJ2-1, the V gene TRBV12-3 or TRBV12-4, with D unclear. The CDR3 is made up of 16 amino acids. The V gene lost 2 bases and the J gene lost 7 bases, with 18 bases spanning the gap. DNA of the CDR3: TGTGCCAGCAGTTTATTTGGTACTATCCGTGGGAATGAGCAGTTCTTC. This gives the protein CASSLFGTIRGNEQFF.

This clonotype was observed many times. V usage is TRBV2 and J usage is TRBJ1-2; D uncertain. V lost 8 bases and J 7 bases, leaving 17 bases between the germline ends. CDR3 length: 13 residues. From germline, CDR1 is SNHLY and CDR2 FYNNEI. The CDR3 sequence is CASRDPTRSGYTF. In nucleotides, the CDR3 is TGTGCCAGCCGAGATCCGACCCGGAGTGGCTACACCTTC.